These 5 T cell receptor beta chains came from one sample sequenced in a study of long-term antiretroviral therapy in people with HIV. Run at survey level, the immunoSEQ assay was version v3.0. Clones were sequenced by immunoSEQ multiplex PCR, and TCRdb holds only the in-frame ones, with some missing. The table shows tens of thousands of clones, with nearly 95% occurring only once. Here the sequenced sample was unsorted PBMCs, taken 3.7 years after starting antiretroviral therapy. The receptors stem from a woman between 50 and 59 years old with HIV.

The rearrangement joins TRBV18 to TRBJ2-7; no reliable D call. The V gene's germline CDR1 is KGHSH and CDR2 LQKENI. Trimming took 2 bases from V and 0 from J, leaving 8 bases between them. The CDR3 spans 14 residues. The CDR3 loop reads CASSPGLLSYEQYF. As DNA, the CDR3 is TGTGCCAGCTCACCAGGGCTCCTCTCCTACGAGCAGTACTTC.

This clone has just a few counts. The chain joins TRBV7-9 to TRBJ1-1; no firm D call. Germline-derived CDR1 and CDR2 are SEHNR and FQNEAQ (reference sequence). Trimming shortened V by 5 bases and J by 1 base, and 8 bases separated the two germline ends. CDR3 size: 13 residues. In nucleotides, the CDR3 is TGTGCCAGCAGCATCGGAGGGAACACTGAAGCTTTCTTT. As protein: CASSIGGNTEAFF.

The gene calls are TRBV6-7 and TRBJ1-5; 9 bases align to TRBD1. TRBV6-7 is known as an ORF, though its function is uncertain. CDR3 length: 16 amino acids. Trimming at V came to 10 bases and at J to 7 bases, leaving 17 bases not matched to a gene. In DNA form, the CDR3 reads TGTGCCAACAAATACGTCGACAGGGGGATTTGGCAGCCCCAGCATTTT. It translates to CANKYVDRGIWQPQHF.

The rearrangement links TRBV15 to TRBJ1-2, with D uncertain. This CDR3 has 12 residues. With 0 bases removed from V and 7 bases from J, the gap between germline ends came to 6 bases. Per germline, CDR1 LNHNV and CDR2 YYDKDF (reference sequence). DNA for the CDR3: TGTGCCACCAGCAGAGATGCAGGTGGCTACACCTTC. It codes for CATSRDAGGYTF.

The chain carries TRBV2 and TRBJ1-2; D unclear. Deletions cut 2 bases from V and 8 bases from J, with 6 bases between. This CDR3 is 11 amino acids long. Germline V CDR1 and CDR2: SNHLY, FYNNEI. In DNA form, the CDR3 reads TGTGCCAGCAGTGAAAGGGTAGGCTACACCTTC. Its translation is CASSERVGYTF.